Described below is a single T cell receptor beta chain sequence and its context. The antigen remains unidentified. The CDR3 covers 14 residues. Losses at the gene ends were 5 bases for V and 4 bases for J; bases not matched to a gene: 5. Looked up from germline, CDR1 is SGHRS and CDR2 is YFSETQ. Construction of the TCRbeta library involved unique molecular identifiers. Via MiXCR, TCRdb re-called the PCR reads, giving one row per CDR3 protein. In the table there are 100,000 to 130,000 distinct CDR3 sequences, 5.5% to 7% of which are singletons. This sample stems from a study of T-cell reconstitution after alpha-beta-depleted transplantation in children. Study-level results: Newly produced T cells mostly provided counts and TCRbeta diversity after one year, as hyperexpanded clones declined. It was reported that alpha-beta T cells came from several hundred expanded graft clones (about two months after transplant). From surviving recipient T cells and thymic progenitors came the high day-60 TCRbeta diversity observed in some patients.

This clonotype was sampled from a male patient between 2 and 10 years old who had a stem cell transplant for acute lymphoblastic leukemia, so the T cells may come from the graft donor. The sample here was PBMCs, mostly from graft donor cells, taken 360 days after TCRalphabeta/CD19-depleted stem cell transplant. J is TRBJ2-5 and V is TRBV5-1; 10 nucleotides align to TRBD2. The DNA of the CDR3 is TGCGCCAGCAGGGGAGGGACTAGCGTAGAGACCCAGTACTTC. It translates to CASRGGTSVETQYF.